Below, 4 T cell receptor beta chains from the same sample are listed, as sequenced in a study of blood T cells in healthy people across ages. Through a sample-barcoded 5' primer and a J-beta primer mix, a second PCR was run for roughly 6 to 11 cycles. TCRdb redid the calling of the 5' RACE reads with MiXCR, one entry per CDR3 protein. In the table there are 700,000 to 950,000 distinct CDR3 sequences, approximately 43% of which are singletons. The sample taken for sequencing was blood. These receptors all come from a woman between 55 and 75 years old in good health.

V is TRBV27 and J is TRBJ2-1, with TRBD1 as a possible D gene (6 bases). Per germline, CDR1 MNHEY and CDR2 SMNVEV (reference sequence). The CDR3 has 14 amino acids. V dropped 3 bases and J dropped 14 bases, with 20 bases sitting between them. CDR3 sequence reads: CASSLGPTGLGKFF. DNA of the CDR3: TGTGCCAGCAGTTTGGGTCCAACAGGGCTAGGAAAGTTCTTC.

Of note for this clonotype: One base away lies a much larger clone, so this may be a sequencing read error. The V gene is TRBV20-1, the J gene TRBJ1-1; tentatively, D is TRBD1 (5 bases). Germline loops: CDR1 DFQATT, CDR2 SNEGSKA (reference sequence). The CDR3 has 14 residues. CDR3 residues: CSARGTQMNPEAFF. CDR3 coding DNA: TGCAGTGCTAGGGGGACCCAGATGAACCCTGAAGCTTTCTTT.

This chain links TRBV4-3 with TRBJ2-6, with a tentative D call TRBD2 (5 bases). From germline, CDR1 is LGHNA and CDR2 YSLEER. The V gene lost 0 bases and the J gene lost 1 base, with 25 bases spanning the gap. CDR3 length: 22 residues. The CDR3 sequence is CASSQEVPIRGLDNSGANVLTF. The CDR3 DNA sequence: TGCGCCAGCAGCCAAGAAGTCCCCATTCGCGGACTTGACAATTCTGGGGCCAACGTCCTGACTTTC.

This clonotype was counted a single time. V is TRBV20-1 and J is TRBJ2-1; 8 bases agree with TRBD2. The CDR3 runs to 15 residues. V dropped 1 base and J dropped 2; count of bases not matched to a gene: 4. The V gene's germline CDR1 is DFQATT and CDR2 SNEGSKA (reference sequence). CDR3 sequence reads: CSARAGTRTYNEQFF. The CDR3 region has the DNA TGCAGTGCTAGAGCCGGGACTAGGACCTACAATGAGCAGTTCTTC.